This T cell receptor beta chain stems from a study of blood T cells in healthy people across ages. The use of a sample-barcoded 5' primer and a J-beta primer mix characterized a second PCR of about 7 to 12 cycles. A single record per CDR3 protein comes from TCRdb applying MiXCR to the 5' RACE reads. This sample yields around 1,100,000 distinct CDR3 sequences, of which roughly two fifths are seen a single time; 13% belongs to the top ten. CDR3 length: 16 residues. Between the trimmed V and J ends, which lost 3 bases and 4 bases, there was a span of 18 bases. The germline gives CDR1 LGHNA, CDR2 YNFKEQ. As regards this clonotype: Its specificity is not known.

Whole-study findings and limits: Unknown CMV status may confound age-related changes in expanded clones.

The sequence was obtained from a man between 18 and 29 years old in good health. Input material: blood. The chain recombines TRBV4-2 with TRBJ2-5; D may be TRBD1 or TRBD2 (5 bases each). CDR3 sequence (DNA): TGTGCCAGCAGCCAGGGGGTTAGAACTATCGGAGAGACCCAGTACTTC. Its translation: CASSQGVRTIGETQYF.